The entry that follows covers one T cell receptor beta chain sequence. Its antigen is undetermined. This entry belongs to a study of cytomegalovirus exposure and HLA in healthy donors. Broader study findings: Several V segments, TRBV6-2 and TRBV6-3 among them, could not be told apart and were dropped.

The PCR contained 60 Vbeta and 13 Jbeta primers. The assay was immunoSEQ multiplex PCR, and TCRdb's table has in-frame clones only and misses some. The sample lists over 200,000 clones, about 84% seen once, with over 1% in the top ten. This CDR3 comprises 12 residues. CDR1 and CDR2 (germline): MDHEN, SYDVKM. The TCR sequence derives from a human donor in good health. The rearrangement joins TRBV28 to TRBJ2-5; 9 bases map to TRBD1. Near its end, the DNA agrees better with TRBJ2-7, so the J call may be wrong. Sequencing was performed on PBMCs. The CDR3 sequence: CATKTGGYEQYF. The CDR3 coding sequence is TGTGCCACTAAGACAGGGGGCTACGAGCAGTACTTC.